The present entry profiles one T cell receptor beta chain with its context. Per the germline V gene, CDR1 is SEHNR and CDR2 is FQNEAQ (reference sequence). V was pared by 7 bases and J by 4 bases, with 25 bases between. This CDR3 spans 17 amino acids. Authors' processing steps: For nucleated cells, counts were estimated from reference gene primer amplification. Here immunoSEQ multiplex PCR was the method, and the copy in TCRdb shows in-frame clones only, minus some. Clonal size and the V and J genes are those of that table, whereas D and trimming came from the DNA. Altogether about 160,000 clones are present, roughly 91% being singletons, with the ten largest covering around 4.6%. This entry comes from a study of blood T cell repertoires in COVID-19. Across the study: Sources were T cells, B-cell-depleted T cells, or PBMCs; the material itself was cDNA or gDNA.

This clonotype originated in a woman aged 45-60 years with acute or convalescent COVID-19. Sequenced input: peripheral blood. The chain has TRBV7-9 and TRBJ1-1, with TRBD1 as a possible D gene (6 bases). CDR3 amino acids: CASIRLTSKTGGTEAFF. DNA of the CDR3: TGTGCCAGCATTCGGTTGACCTCGAAGACAGGAGGCACTGAAGCTTTCTTT.